This T cell receptor beta chain came from a study of blood T cell repertoires in COVID-19. Profiled with immunoSEQ multiplex PCR; TCRdb holds only in-frame clones, not every one. The table shows 230,000 or so clones, with about 90% occurring only once. The sequence was collected from a middle-aged man with active or convalescent COVID-19. Sequencing used peripheral blood.

This chain's CDR3 is CASSRQEEATEAFF. DNA of the CDR3: TGTGCCAGCAGTCGACAGGAGGAGGCCACTGAAGCTTTCTTT. The chain couples TRBV2 to TRBJ1-1; maybe TRBD1 (6 bases). Germline V gene sequence: CDR1 SNHLY, CDR2 FYNNEI. V lost 5 bases and J lost 4, with 14 bases in between. This CDR3 region has 14 residues.